What follows are 22 T cell receptor beta chains derived from one specimen sequenced in a study of OX40 agonist ivuxolimab in advanced cancers. TCRdb's copy holds only in-frame clones and misses some; the assay was immunoSEQ multiplex PCR. The table includes some 45,000 clones, about 80% detected once. This specimen consisted of CD4+ or CD8+ T cells sorted from blood, obtained in a trial of the OX40 agonist ivuxolimab. The receptor source for this set is an adult with an advanced solid tumor such as melanoma, head and neck, liver or kidney cancer.

This clone was detected a few times. The rearrangement joins TRBV4-3 to TRBJ2-1; 8 bases line up with TRBD1. Germline loops: CDR1 LGHNA, CDR2 YSLEER. This CDR3 is built from 16 residues. After removal of 4 bases from V and 2 bases from J, the junction contained 7 bases not matched to a gene. The CDR3 DNA reads as TGCGCCAGCAGCCCGTCAACAGGGGGAACCTACAATGAGCAGTTCTTC. Amino acids: CASSPSTGGTYNEQFF.

This clone was seen a single time. The chain recombines TRBV27 with TRBJ2-2; 10 bases line up with TRBD1. After removal of 7 bases from V and 5 bases from J, the junction contained 7 bases not matched to a gene. Germline V gene data show CDR1 as MNHEY and CDR2 as SMNVEV (reference sequence). The CDR3 has 15 amino acids. CDR3: CASTGQGGGTGELFF. CDR3 DNA: TGTGCCAGCACCGGACAGGGGGGCGGTACCGGGGAGCTGTTTTTT.

The rearrangement links TRBV2 to TRBJ1-1, with D possibly matching TRBD1 (5 bases). Trimming stripped 7 bases from V and 12 bases from J, with 15 bases between. This CDR3 comprises 11 residues. Germline CDR1 SNHLY, CDR2 FYNNEI. CDR3 bases: TGTGCCAGCACCGCAGGGTCGGGTTCTTTCTTT. It translates to CASTAGSGSFF.

The J gene is TRBJ1-3, the V gene TRBV11-3; D might be TRBD1 (6 bases). The ends were cut back, 1 base at V and 0 bases at J, with 10 bases in the middle. The CDR3 length is 16 residues. Looked up from germline, CDR1 is SGHNT and CDR2 is YENEEA. CDR3 protein: CASSLGRGASGNTIYF. The CDR3 coding sequence is TGTGCCAGCAGCTTAGGACGGGGGGCCTCTGGAAACACCATATATTTT.

The rearrangement joins TRBV25-1 to TRBJ2-3, with TRBD2 matching 7 bases. The CDR3 is 14 amino acids. V lost 1 base and J lost 6; bases outside the gene matches: 4. The germline V gene has CDR1 MGHDK and CDR2 SYGVNS. CDR3 DNA sequence: TGTGCCAGCAGTGAATCGGCGGGAGTGGATACGCAGTATTTT. Translation: CASSESAGVDTQYF.

The V call is TRBV27, the J call TRBJ1-5, with TRBD1 as a possible D gene (5 bases). The length of the CDR3 is 14 residues. From germline, CDR1 is MNHEY and CDR2 SMNVEV (reference sequence). The V gene lost 3 bases and the J gene lost 2 bases, with 8 bases spanning the gap. The CDR3 is CASSFRAGNQPQHF. The CDR3 DNA sequence: TGTGCCAGCAGTTTCAGGGCAGGCAATCAGCCCCAGCATTTT.

The rearrangement links TRBV5-1 to TRBJ1-2, with TRBD1 as a possible D gene (5 bases). The V gene lost 5 bases and the J gene lost 2 bases, with 16 bases spanning the gap. The CDR3 length is 15 residues. Germline CDR1 is SGHRS and CDR2 is YFSETQ. CDR3 loop: CASSSGGDRNYGYTF. The CDR3 DNA is TGCGCCAGCAGTTCAGGAGGGGACCGGAACTATGGCTACACCTTC.

V usage is TRBV19 and J usage is TRBJ1-4; D gene uncertain. CDR1 LNHDA and CDR2 SQIVND come from the germline V gene (reference sequence). Between the trimmed V and J ends, which lost 6 bases and 4 bases, there was a span of 15 bases. CDR3 length: 15 residues. CDR3 region: CASRNDRRLNEKLFF. In DNA form, the CDR3 reads TGTGCCAGTAGAAATGACCGGAGGCTTAATGAAAAACTGTTTTTT. Variable domain in full (rest from reference TRBV19 and TRBJ1-4): DGGITQSPKYLFRKEGQNVTLSCEQNLNHDAMYWYRQDPGQGLRLIYYSQIVNDFQKGDIAEGYSVSREKKESFPLTVTSAQKNPTAFYLCASRNDRRLNEKLFFGSGTQLSVL.

The CDR3 here is CASSLSALLANTGELFF. The CDR3 DNA follows: TGTGCCAGCAGTTTATCGGCCCTGTTGGCGAACACCGGGGAGCTGTTTTTT. V gene TRBV27 combines with J gene TRBJ2-2; D is undetermined. The CDR3 covers 17 residues. Trimming stripped 0 bases from V and 0 bases from J, with 11 bases between. In germline, CDR1 is MNHEY, CDR2 SMNVEV (reference sequence).

The rearrangement uses TRBV5-5 and TRBJ2-1; 8 nucleotides line up with TRBD2. CDR1 and CDR2 from the germline V gene are SGHKS and YYEKEE (reference sequence). Trimming at V came to 4 bases and at J to 6 bases, leaving 3 bases not matched to a gene. The length of the CDR3 is 13 residues. In DNA form, the CDR3 reads TGTGCCAGCAGCCTCGGGAGGGGCAATGAGCAGTTCTTC. Translating gives CASSLGRGNEQFF.

This clone was found once. The genes are TRBV28 and TRBJ2-7, with D unresolved. V was trimmed by 5 bases and J by 2 bases, leaving 10 bases between them. The CDR3 is made up of 13 amino acids. The V gene's germline CDR1 is MDHEN and CDR2 SYDVKM. The CDR3: CASSELTTYEQYF. DNA of the CDR3: TGTGCCAGCAGTGAACTGACGACCTACGAGCAGTACTTC.

The chain joins TRBV7-2 to TRBJ2-5; D remains unclear. V was cut by 0 bases and J by 4 bases, with 9 bases left in between. The CDR3 has 14 residues. Germline V gene lookup returns CDR1 SGHTA and CDR2 FQGNSA. The CDR3 loop is CASSLALGSETQYF. The CDR3, as DNA: TGTGCCAGCAGCTTAGCGCTAGGTTCAGAGACCCAGTACTTC.

The rearrangement links TRBV9 to TRBJ2-7; D is possibly TRBD2 (6 bases). The germline V and J ends were trimmed by 0 bases and 3 bases, with 10 bases remaining between them. Germline V gene data show CDR1 as SGDLS and CDR2 as YYNGEE. This CDR3 comprises 14 residues. The CDR3 sequence is CASSVAGAHYEQYF. For the CDR3, the DNA is TGTGCCAGCAGCGTAGCGGGAGCTCACTACGAGCAGTACTTC.

This clone has just a few counts. The chain uses TRBV2 and TRBJ2-3, with D unresolved. CDR1 is SNHLY and CDR2 is FYNNEI in the germline V gene. The CDR3 totals 13 residues. V lost 2 bases, J lost 4 bases, and 7 bases lay in between. The CDR3 nucleotides are TGTGCCAGCAGTGAAAGGCCAGCAGATACGCAGTATTTT. Translated, it gives CASSERPADTQYF.

The gene calls are TRBV13 and TRBJ2-1; 8 positions match TRBD1. Germline loops: CDR1 PRHDT, CDR2 FYEKMQ (reference sequence). The CDR3 runs to 17 residues. V lost 5 bases, J lost 3 bases, and 12 bases stayed unmatched. The CDR3 DNA sequence: TGTGCCAGCAGCCTGCTTGGTGACAGGGGCCTCTACAATGAGCAGTTCTTC. Protein: CASSLLGDRGLYNEQFF.

This chain joins TRBV2 and TRBJ2-7, with D unclear. From germline, CDR1 is SNHLY and CDR2 FYNNEI. This CDR3 spans 13 amino acids. V was cut by 3 bases and J by 3 bases, with 9 bases left in between. CDR3 region: CASSDPGDYEQYF. CDR3 bases: TGTGCCAGCAGTGACCCTGGCGACTACGAGCAGTACTTC.

The rearrangement joins TRBV20-1 to TRBJ1-2; tentatively, D is TRBD1 (5 bases). The length of the CDR3 is 11 residues. Looked up from germline, CDR1 is DFQATT and CDR2 is SNEGSKA (reference sequence). CDR3 residues: CGLGGDYGYTF. The CDR3 region has the DNA TGCGGACTTGGGGGAGACTATGGCTACACCTTC.

The CDR3 reads CASSLRFADHNEQFF. The CDR3 DNA reads as TGCGCCAGCAGCTTAAGGTTTGCTGACCACAATGAGCAGTTCTTC. The chain joins TRBV5-1 to TRBJ2-1; D unresolved. Germline V gene data show CDR1 as SGHRS and CDR2 as YFSETQ. The CDR3 is 15 amino acids. Between the trimmed V and J ends, which lost 2 bases and 5 bases, there was a span of 14 bases.

J is TRBJ1-3 and V is TRBV6-5; TRBD1 aligns across 7 bases. The germline V gene has CDR1 MNHEY and CDR2 SVGAGI. The CDR3 runs to 15 residues. With 6 bases clipped from V and 0 bases from J, the junction kept 5 bases outside the gene matches. CDR3 amino acids: CASRKQGSSGNTIYF. The CDR3 DNA reads TGTGCCAGCAGGAAACAGGGGAGCTCTGGAAACACCATATATTTT.

This chain connects TRBV18 to TRBJ1-4; D ambiguous. The ends were cut back, 5 bases at V and 3 bases at J, with 10 bases in the middle. Germline V CDR1 and CDR2: KGHSH, LQKENI. The CDR3 is made up of 14 amino acids. The CDR3 nucleotides read TGTGCCAGCTCAGTCACGGCAGCTAATGAAAAACTGTTTTTT. It is translated as CASSVTAANEKLFF.

The chain has TRBV27 and TRBJ1-4; D gene ambiguous. Germline CDR1 and CDR2: MNHEY and SMNVEV (reference sequence). The V gene lost 4 bases and the J gene lost 6 bases, with 6 bases spanning the gap. The CDR3 contains 12 residues. CDR3 in amino acids: CASSSNYEKLFF. The CDR3 region has the DNA TGTGCCAGCAGTTCCAATTATGAAAAACTGTTTTTT.

This clone appeared once. The chain is built from TRBV5-1 and TRBJ2-1, with 11 bases lining up with TRBD2. Germline V CDR1 and CDR2: SGHRS, YFSETQ. The CDR3 runs to 17 residues. The trim removed 0 bases at V and 3 bases at J, leaving 5 bases unmatched. In DNA form, the CDR3 reads TGCGCCAGCAGCTTGGCACTAGCGGGGGAGATCTACAATGAGCAGTTCTTC. Residues: CASSLALAGEIYNEQFF. Using reference TRBV5-1 and TRBJ2-1 for the parts outside the CDR3, the full variable domain is KAGVTQTPRYLIKTRGQQVTLSCSPISGHRSVSWYQQTPGQGLQFLFEYFSETQRNKGNFPGRFSGRQFSNSRSEMNVSTLELGDSALYLCASSLALAGEIYNEQFFGPGTRLTVL.